The present TCR beta chain was sequenced within a study of T cell responses to AZD1222 COVID-19 vaccine. Study results and limitations: In all cases, repertoires were sampled only after the peak T cell response.

This CDR3 contains 16 residues. Germline CDR1 LNHDA, CDR2 SQIVND (reference sequence). Deletions cut 4 bases from V and 1 base from J, with 14 bases between. Assay used: immunoSEQ multiplex PCR; TCRdb lists only in-frame clones, some missing. The table includes some 120,000 clones, 80% to 85% detected once. On this clone itself: Its antigen remains unknown.

This TCR came from an adult in good health. The chain joins TRBV19 to TRBJ1-3; D is possibly TRBD1 (6 bases). Source: peripheral blood, taken on day 0 of AZD1222 vaccination. CDR3 nucleotide sequence: TGTGCCAGTAGTACCCTAACAGGGATTTCTGGAAACACCATATATTTT. It translates to CASSTLTGISGNTIYF.